Below are 26 T cell receptor beta chains sequenced from a single sample in a study of spatial heterogeneity in lung cancer. TCRdb fed the 5' RACE reads into MiXCR, producing one record per CDR3 protein. The sample records over 10,000 distinct CDR3 sequences, approximately 4.8% being singletons. What these receptors recognize is not known. Time point defined: sample taken at primary tumor resection. Study-wide results and limits: For expanded intratumoral alpha and beta TCRs, counts tracked tumor mutation counts.

The sequences come from lung tumor tissue, collected at surgery. Receptors originate from a male donor with early-stage non-small cell lung cancer.

There are a few counts of this clonotype. This chain links TRBV20-1 with TRBJ2-3; unclear D gene. The germline V gene has CDR1 DFQATT and CDR2 SNEGSKA (reference sequence). This CDR3 contains 11 residues. Trimming left V 5 bases short and J 7 bases short, with 10 bases between. CDR3 protein: CSAPDGHTQYF. The CDR3, as DNA: TGCAGTGCTCCTGACGGACATACGCAGTATTTT.

The chain employs TRBV20-1 and TRBJ1-2, with TRBD1 as a possible D gene (6 bases). Germline V lookup: CDR1 DFQATT, CDR2 SNEGSKA (reference sequence). Deletions cut 0 bases from V and 2 bases from J, with 10 bases between. CDR3 length: 14 amino acids. The CDR3 loop reads CSAREGQGNYGYTF. CDR3 coding DNA: TGCAGTGCTAGAGAGGGCCAGGGGAACTATGGCTACACCTTC.

This clonotype was observed at least ten times. The chain recombines TRBV29-1 with TRBJ2-5, with unresolved D. The V end lost 4 bases, the J end lost 1 base, and 7 bases lay between the germline ends. CDR1 is SQVTM and CDR2 is ANQGSEA in the germline V gene. The CDR3 has 12 residues. CDR3 sequence: CSVVTVQETQYF. CDR3 bases: TGCAGCGTTGTAACAGTCCAAGAGACCCAGTACTTC.

This clonotype was counted many times. The V gene is TRBV20-1, the J gene TRBJ1-6; D is undetermined. Germline CDR1 is DFQATT and CDR2 is SNEGSKA (reference sequence). V was cut by 1 base and J by 6 bases, with 4 bases left in between. There are 12 residues in the CDR3. The CDR3 protein is CSARGPNSPLHF. The DNA of the CDR3 is TGCAGTGCTAGAGGGCCTAATTCACCCCTCCACTTT.

This rearrangement joins TRBV5-4 to TRBJ1-2; TRBD1 agrees at 7 bases. CDR1 SGHNT and CDR2 YYREEE come from the germline V gene (reference sequence). CDR3 length: 15 residues. Trimming cost V 0 bases and J 2 bases; bases outside gene matches: 4. The CDR3 here is CASSLVSDRNYGYTF. The CDR3 DNA follows: TGTGCCAGCAGCTTGGTGTCGGACAGGAACTATGGCTACACCTTC.

This clonotype was seen repeatedly, ten times or more. This chain links TRBV2 with TRBJ1-2, with D unclear. CDR1 SNHLY and CDR2 FYNNEI come from the germline V gene. The CDR3 consists of 13 residues. V dropped 2 bases and J dropped 2 bases, with 6 bases sitting between them. Here the CDR3 reads CASSENLNYGYTF. The CDR3 region has the DNA TGTGCCAGCAGTGAAAACCTGAACTATGGCTACACCTTC.

This clonotype was counted at least ten times. This sequence joins TRBV6-2 or TRBV6-3 and TRBJ2-7; 10 bases line up with TRBD1. Losses at the gene ends were 0 bases for V and 7 bases for J; bases not matched to a gene: 3. The germline V gene has CDR1 MNHEY and CDR2 SVGEGT. There are 14 residues in the CDR3. CDR3 nucleotide sequence: TGTGCCAGCAGTTACTCGGGGACAGGGGAAGAGCAGTACTTC. Translating it yields CASSYSGTGEEQYF.

With regard to this clonotype: The junction and the germline gene differ at one end; a read error may be behind it. V gene TRBV27 combines with J gene TRBJ2-5; D is uncertain. Germline V gives CDR1 MNHEY, CDR2 SMNVEV (reference sequence). The CDR3 has 12 residues. The CDR3 nucleotides are TGTACCAGCAGTCCCACCGGGGAGACCCAGTACTTC. Amino acid sequence: CTSSPTGETQYF.

The V gene is TRBV11-2, the J gene TRBJ2-1, with 8 nucleotides matching TRBD2. The CDR3 length is 13 residues. The V gene end was trimmed by 5 bases and the J gene end by 7 bases; junction bases not matched to a gene: 4. Germline-derived CDR1 and CDR2 are SGHAT and FQNNGV. CDR3 amino acids: CASSPGGSNEQFF. CDR3 sequence (DNA): TGTGCCAGCAGCCCGGGGGGGTCTAATGAGCAGTTCTTC.

The chain carries TRBV4-3 and TRBJ2-2; 9 bases align to TRBD1. Germline V CDR1 and CDR2: LGHNA, YSLEER. The V segment lost 0 bases and the J segment 8 bases; nucleotides outside the gene matches: 10. CDR3 length: 17 residues. Here the CDR3 reads CASSQDWGQGGMGELFF. The CDR3 nucleotides are TGCGCCAGCAGCCAAGATTGGGGACAGGGCGGTATGGGGGAGCTGTTTTTT.

This clonotype has ten or more counts. This chain connects TRBV6-5 to TRBJ2-3, with D maybe TRBD1 (6 bases). Per the germline V gene, CDR1 is MNHEY and CDR2 is SVGAGI. Trimming removed 0 bases at V and 0 bases at J, with 10 bases between. The CDR3 has 16 amino acids. The CDR3: CASSYSAGASTDTQYF. DNA of the CDR3: TGTGCCAGCAGTTACTCTGCAGGGGCCAGCACAGATACGCAGTATTTT.

This clonotype came up many times. The chain couples TRBV9 to TRBJ2-3; D is unresolved. Per germline, CDR1 SGDLS and CDR2 YYNGEE. CDR3 length equals 14 residues. Trimming cost V 4 bases and J 6 bases, with 15 bases left between them. Here the CDR3 reads CASSPVRATDTQYF. The CDR3 DNA reads TGTGCCAGCAGCCCCGTTCGGGCCACGGATACGCAGTATTTT.

This clonotype has at least ten counts. The chain carries TRBV20-1 and TRBJ1-4; D might be TRBD1 (5 bases). Germline CDR1 DFQATT, CDR2 SNEGSKA (reference sequence). The CDR3 runs to 11 residues. Trimming took off 6 bases at V and 5 bases at J, with 7 bases between the two ends. The CDR3, as DNA: TGCAGTGCCGCAGGGAATGAAAAACTGTTTTTT. Protein sequence: CSAAGNEKLFF.

This clonotype was observed at least ten times. The chain couples TRBV9 to TRBJ2-6; weak D call: TRBD1 (6 bases). Trimming left V 4 bases short and J 4 bases short, with 12 bases between. Germline V gene sequence: CDR1 SGDLS, CDR2 YYNGEE. CDR3 length: 15 residues. In DNA, the CDR3 is TGTGCCAGCAGCTTAACAGGGTCGGGGGCCAACGTCCTGACTTTC. It codes for CASSLTGSGANVLTF.

The chain couples TRBV20-1 to TRBJ1-6; D is uncertain. Germline V gene data show CDR1 as DFQATT and CDR2 as SNEGSKA (reference sequence). V lost 1 base, J lost 0 bases, and 10 bases lay in between. This CDR3 spans 16 amino acids. Written as DNA, the CDR3 is TGCAGTGCTAGAGCCCTCGCGGGCTCCTATAATTCACCCCTCCACTTT. Its protein product is CSARALAGSYNSPLHF.

This chain uses TRBV7-2 with TRBJ2-3, with D possibly called TRBD1 or TRBD2 (6 bases each). V shed 7 bases and J shed 6 bases, with 17 bases lying between them. CDR1 is SGHTA, CDR2 FQGNSA, per germline. The CDR3 spans 14 residues. This CDR3 is CASNQNPGADTQYF. The CDR3 DNA sequence: TGTGCCAGCAATCAAAATCCGGGGGCGGATACGCAGTATTTT.

The V call is TRBV12-3 or TRBV12-4, the J call TRBJ2-1; the D is unclear. The CDR3 length is 13 residues. Trimming removed 3 bases at V and 10 bases at J, with 13 bases between. CDR3 bases: TGTGCCAGCAGTTTTTCCGCCAGGAAGGAGCAGTTCTTC. Translation gives CASSFSARKEQFF.

The J gene is TRBJ1-1, the V gene TRBV5-1; D remains unclear. This CDR3 is 13 amino acids long. V shed 4 bases and J shed 9 bases, with 16 bases lying between them. Germline V gene lookup returns CDR1 SGHRS and CDR2 YFSETQ. Here the CDR3 DNA reads TGCGCCAGCAGCCCCGGGGATGACTTCAAAGCTTTCTTT. Amino acids: CASSPGDDFKAFF.

This clonotype showed up many times. The chain combines TRBV7-2 with TRBJ2-5, with a weak D call TRBD1 (6 bases). This CDR3 is built from 13 residues. Trimming shortened V by 1 base and J by 3 bases, and 6 bases separated the two germline ends. CDR1 and CDR2 from the germline V gene are SGHTA and FQGNSA. In nucleotides, the CDR3 is TGTGCCAGCAGCTTAGACAGGGAAGAGACCCAGTACTTC. It is translated as CASSLDREETQYF. Full variable domain (missing parts from reference TRBV7-2 and TRBJ2-5): GAGVSQSPSNKVTEKGKDVELRCDPISGHTALYWYRQSLGQGLEFLIYFQGNSAPDKSGLPSDRFSAERTGGSVSTLTIQRTQQEDSAVYLCASSLDREETQYFGPGTRLLVL.

This clonotype was picked up a small number of times. The chain couples TRBV7-2 to TRBJ1-4; D is undetermined. From germline, CDR1 is SGHTA and CDR2 FQGNSA. V was clipped by 0 bases and J by 5 bases, with 10 bases between them. The CDR3 consists of 15 residues. CDR3 amino acids: CASSLAGLTNEKLFF. As DNA, the CDR3 is TGTGCCAGCAGCTTAGCGGGTCTGACGAATGAAAAACTGTTTTTT.

This clonotype was found many times. The genes are TRBV6-5 and TRBJ2-6, with D perhaps TRBD2 (6 bases). The germline V gene has CDR1 MNHEY and CDR2 SVGAGI. Trimming stripped 2 bases from V and 0 bases from J, with 11 bases between. CDR3 length: 17 residues. The CDR3 is CASSYTGGTSGANVLTF. In DNA form, the CDR3 reads TGTGCCAGCAGTTACACCGGGGGTACCTCTGGGGCCAACGTCCTGACTTTC.

CDR3 in DNA: TGTGCCATCAGTGAGGTTGCATACGAGCAGTACTTC. Translation: CAISEVAYEQYF. The chain combines TRBV10-3 with TRBJ2-7; D is ambiguous. The CDR3 contains 12 residues. The V end was cut by 2 bases, the J end by 4 bases, with 6 bases between. Germline V lookup: CDR1 ENHRY, CDR2 SYGVKD.

The V and J genes are TRBV29-1 and TRBJ2-7, with D possibly TRBD1 on 6 matching bases. CDR1 and CDR2 from the germline V gene are SQVTM and ANQGSEA. Trimming left V 6 bases short and J 1 base short, with 10 bases between. This CDR3 comprises 12 residues. Here the CDR3 reads CSVGQRSYEQYF. In DNA form, the CDR3 reads TGCAGCGTCGGACAGCGGTCCTACGAGCAGTACTTC.

This clonotype was recorded many times. This chain connects TRBV6-5 to TRBJ2-6; 9 positions agree with TRBD1. This CDR3 is 19 amino acids long. Trimming took 6 bases from V and 0 from J; bases not matched to a gene: 12. Germline assignment: CDR1 MNHEY and CDR2 SVGAGI. CDR3 bases: TGTGCCAGCAGGCAGGGGACAGGGCCAAATTACTCTGGGGCCAACGTCCTGACTTTC. This codes for CASRQGTGPNYSGANVLTF.

This clonotype was counted many times. CDR3 sequence (DNA): TGTGCCAGCAGCTTGAGGGGGGCTAATGAAAAACTGTTTTTT. Amino acids: CASSLRGANEKLFF. The chain links TRBV5-4 to TRBJ1-4, with D possibly matching TRBD1 (6 bases). This CDR3 has 14 residues. The germline V gene has CDR1 SGHNT and CDR2 YYREEE (reference sequence). Trimming removed 1 base at V and 3 bases at J, with 7 bases between. The variable domain in full, with the rest retrieved from reference TRBV5-4 and TRBJ1-4, is ETGVTQSPTHLIKTRGQQVTLRCSSQSGHNTVSWYQQALGQGPQFIFQYYREEENGRGNFPPRFSGLQFPNYSSELNVNALELDDSALYLCASSLRGANEKLFFGSGTQLSVL.

This clonotype showed up many times. The chain carries TRBV20-1 and TRBJ2-7; 12 bases are a match to TRBD2. V gave up 1 base and J gave up 1 base; unmatched junction bases: 5. Germline V gene sequence: CDR1 DFQATT, CDR2 SNEGSKA (reference sequence). The CDR3 loop spans 16 amino acids. The CDR3 sequence is CSARGGLAGFSYEQYF. In DNA, the CDR3 is TGCAGTGCTAGAGGAGGACTAGCGGGGTTTTCCTACGAGCAGTACTTC.